The clone carrying this T cell receptor beta chain was recorded a few times. Germline trimming cut 2 bases from V and 3 bases from J; bases unmatched to any gene: 4. CDR1 is SQVTM and CDR2 is ANQGSEA in the germline V gene. The CDR3 has 14 amino acids. This sample was taken from a study of beta chain features in type 1 diabetes. Of the isolated RNA, all was reverse transcribed, and so the sequenced material was expressed TCRB transcripts. Clones were sequenced by immunoSEQ multiplex PCR, and TCRdb holds only the in-frame ones, with some missing. The data show hundreds of thousands of clones, 30% seen once.

The J gene is TRBJ2-3, the V gene TRBV29-1, with TRBD1 matching over 8 bases. This clonotype originated in a man younger than 35 in good health. Sequencing was carried out using naive CD4+ T cells from blood. CDR3 nucleotide sequence: TGCAGCGTTGAACGCGACAGGGGAACAGATACGCAGTATTTT. It encodes CSVERDRGTDTQYF.